This T cell receptor beta chain was recorded in a study of T cell changes during pregnancy in multiple sclerosis. Assay used: immunoSEQ multiplex PCR; TCRdb lists only in-frame clones, some missing. The sample yields just over 35,000 clones, just over 90% seen once. From germline, CDR1 is SNHLY and CDR2 FYNNEI. V dropped 2 bases and J dropped 5 bases, with 22 bases sitting between them. The CDR3 runs to 18 residues. This sequence originates from a female donor with multiple sclerosis, enrolled in a pregnancy study. The J gene is TRBJ2-1, the V gene TRBV2, with D uncertain. The sequences come from CD4+ T cells from peripheral blood mononuclear cells, collected in the first trimester of pregnancy. As DNA, the CDR3 is TGTGCCAGCAGTGAACGTGACCTAGAGACCCCAATTCACAATGAGCAGTTCTTC. Translation gives CASSERDLETPIHNEQFF.